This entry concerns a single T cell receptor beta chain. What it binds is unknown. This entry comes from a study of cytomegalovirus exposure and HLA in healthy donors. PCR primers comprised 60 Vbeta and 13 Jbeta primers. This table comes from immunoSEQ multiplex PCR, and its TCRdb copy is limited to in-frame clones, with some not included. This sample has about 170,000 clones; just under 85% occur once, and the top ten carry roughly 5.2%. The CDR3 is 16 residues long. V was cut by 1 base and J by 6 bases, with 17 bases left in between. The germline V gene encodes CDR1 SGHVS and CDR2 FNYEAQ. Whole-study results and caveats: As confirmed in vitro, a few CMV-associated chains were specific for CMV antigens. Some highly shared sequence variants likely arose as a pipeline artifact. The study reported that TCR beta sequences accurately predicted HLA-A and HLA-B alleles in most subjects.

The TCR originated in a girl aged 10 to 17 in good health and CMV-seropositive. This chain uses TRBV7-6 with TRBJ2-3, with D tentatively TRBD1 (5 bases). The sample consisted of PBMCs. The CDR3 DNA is TGTGCCAGCAGCTTAGTTTCGGGCAGGGTGGGGGATACGCAGTATTTT. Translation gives CASSLVSGRVGDTQYF.